The clone carrying this T cell receptor beta chain showed up just a few times. Antigen specificity is unknown. One entry per CDR3 protein results from TCRdb running MiXCR on the 5' RACE reads. The sample contains 640,000 or so distinct CDR3 sequences, 5.5% to 7.5% of which appear only once. The sample belongs to a study of identical twins. Regarding the study as a whole: Twins' surplus sharing was weaker for beta out-of-frame sequences.

CDR3 length equals 14 residues. Germline assignment: CDR1 MGHRA and CDR2 YSYEKL. V was trimmed by 0 bases and J by 4 bases, leaving 7 bases between them. The chain has TRBV4-1 and TRBJ2-4; D possibly matches TRBD1 or TRBD2 (5 bases each). Sequenced sample: naive T cells sorted from blood. This sequence originates from a man younger than 35 in good health. The CDR3 DNA sequence: TGCGCCAGCAGCCAAGATGGGGGTAAAAACATTCAGTACTTC. Translating it yields CASSQDGGKNIQYF.